This record looks at one TCR beta chain sequence and its context. Its target is unknown. The assay was immunoSEQ multiplex PCR, and TCRdb's table has in-frame clones only and misses some. The data show roughly 25,000 clones, with approximately 97% seen just once and approximately 0.2% held by the top ten. The V and J ends lost 3 bases and 3 bases respectively, with 12 bases between them. This CDR3 comprises 15 residues. The V gene's germline CDR1 is SGHTA and CDR2 FQGNSA. Conventional CD4 T cells were sorted as CD4+CD127+ cells. The sample belongs to a study of B cell selection in AIRE deficiency. General observations from the study: Shared Treg sequences had shorter CDR3s, biased toward rearrangements with few non-templated insertions. About 31% of healthy-shared Treg TCRbeta sequences appeared in patient Tconv cells.

Sequenced material: conventional CD4+ T cells sorted from PBMCs. The chain recombines TRBV7-2 with TRBJ1-3; D is unclear. This sequence originates from a human donor with AIRE deficiency. In DNA, the CDR3 is TGTGCCAGCAGCTTGAGAAGTAATCTTGGAAACACCATATATTTT. Its protein is CASSLRSNLGNTIYF. Using reference TRBV7-2 and TRBJ1-3 for the parts outside the CDR3, the full variable domain is GAGVSQSPSNKVTEKGKDVELRCDPISGHTALYWYRQSLGQGLEFLIYFQGNSAPDKSGLPSDRFSAERTGGSVSTLTIQRTQQEDSAVYLCASSLRSNLGNTIYFGEGSWLTVV.